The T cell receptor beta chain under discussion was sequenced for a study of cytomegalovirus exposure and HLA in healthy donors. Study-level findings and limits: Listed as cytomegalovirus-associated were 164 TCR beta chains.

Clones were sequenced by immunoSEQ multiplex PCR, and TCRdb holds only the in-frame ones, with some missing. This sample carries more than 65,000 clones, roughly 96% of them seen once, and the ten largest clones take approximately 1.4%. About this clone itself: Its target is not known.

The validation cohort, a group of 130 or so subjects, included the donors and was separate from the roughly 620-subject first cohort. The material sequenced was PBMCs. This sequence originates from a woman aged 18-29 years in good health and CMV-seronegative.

The CDR3 nucleotides read TGCGCCAGCAGCCCGGAGCCAGGGGGGTTCAGCGGGGAAAAACTGTTTTTT. Protein sequence: CASSPEPGGFSGEKLFF. This chain uses TRBV5-1 with TRBJ1-4, with 7 positions matching TRBD1. CDR1 SGHRS and CDR2 YFSETQ come from the germline V gene. The CDR3 runs to 17 residues. J lost 8 bases, V lost 4 bases, and 17 bases had no gene match.